The 21 T cell receptor beta chains given below trace back to one sample, sequenced in a study of tumor and adjacent non-tumor tissue in lung cancer. The template was RNA from unsorted bulk tissue. This non-tumor lung sample came from over 3 cm beyond the tumor edge. TCRbeta libraries were built with three rounds of nested PCR, modified from ARM-PCR. From the multiplex PCR reads, TCRdb called clonotypes with MiXCR, one entry per CDR3 protein. The sample lists some 100,000 distinct CDR3 sequences, less than 75% seen once, with roughly 19% in the top ten. The specimen sequenced was distant non-tumor lung tissue. The receptors stem from a man younger than 45 with non-small cell lung cancer.

As concerns this clonotype: Mismatch with germline at one junction end may stem from a read error. This sequence joins TRBV6-5 and TRBJ1-2; D is unclear. This CDR3 has 15 residues. CDR1 is MNHEY, CDR2 SVGAGI, per germline. CDR3 in DNA: TGTGCCAGCAGTTACTCCAAGGGTGCCAGCTATGACTACACCTTC. Protein: CASSYSKGASYDYTF.

The chain employs TRBV12-3 or TRBV12-4 and TRBJ1-1; D unresolved. V lost 10 bases to trimming and J lost 4 bases, with 16 bases between them. There are 13 residues in the CDR3. CDR3 in amino acids: CATTQIESTEAFF. CDR3 nucleotide sequence: TGTGCCACCACCCAGATAGAGAGCACTGAAGCTTTCTTT.

A remark on this clonotype: The junction departs from the called germline gene at one end, perhaps through a read error. This chain uses TRBV6-1 with TRBJ1-4; weak D call: TRBD1 (5 bases). The CDR3 has 14 amino acids. Germline CDR1 reads MNHNS; CDR2 reads SASEGT. The CDR3, as DNA: TGTGCCAGCTCCGGGACCCAAAAGCCCATTGAACTGTTTTTC. It translates to CASSGTQKPIELFF.

This clonotype was seen a handful of times. A clone one base away is much larger, so this may be a read error. This rearrangement joins TRBV20-1 to TRBJ2-4, with TRBD2 identical over 7 bases. CDR3 length: 13 residues. V lost 3 bases to trimming and J lost 8 bases; unmatched junction nucleotides: 7. Germline V CDR1 and CDR2: DFQATT, SNEGSKA (reference sequence). The CDR3, as DNA: TGCAGTGCTAGTAGCGCGGGAGTGGACATTCAGTACTTC. This translates into CSASSAGVDIQYF.

This clonotype was detected only once. One junction end does not reproduce the germline sequence, and a read error may be involved. This chain uses TRBV4-1 with TRBJ2-1; D may match TRBD1 or TRBD2 (5 bases each). This CDR3 is built from 14 residues. Per germline, CDR1 MGHRA and CDR2 YSYEKL. In DNA form, the CDR3 reads TGCGCCAGCAGCCCCCGGGGCACCTACAATGTGCAGCTCTTC. Its translation is CASSPRGTYNVQLF.

This chain connects TRBV24-1 to TRBJ2-5; TRBD1 is a possible D gene (5 bases). V shed 5 bases and J shed 5 bases, with 11 bases lying between them. The CDR3 sequence is 13 residues long. CDR1 is KGHDR and CDR2 is SFDVKD in the germline V gene. The CDR3 reads CATSAGSSETQYF. CDR3 coding DNA: TGTGCCACCAGTGCAGGGTCGAGCGAGACCCAGTACTTC.

The rearrangement links TRBV5-5 to TRBJ1-2; D unclear. V lost 0 bases, J lost 6 bases, and 21 bases lay in between. The CDR3 has 17 amino acids. Germline CDR1 reads SGHKS; CDR2 reads YYEKEE (reference sequence). This CDR3 is CASSLVEPTLLSHGYTF. The CDR3 DNA sequence: TGTGCCAGCAGCTTGGTTGAACCCACACTTCTCTCTCATGGCTACACCTTC.

A word on this clonotype: The missing conserved phenylalanine or tryptophan at the end of this CDR3 makes a read error likely. The chain links TRBV12-3 or TRBV12-4 to TRBJ2-2; D unresolved. Trimming stripped 4 bases from V and 8 bases from J, with 17 bases between. The CDR3 runs 15 residues. The CDR3 DNA is TGTGCCAGCAGTTCCCAGATGGCCCCTCCGGGGGAGCTGTTTCTT. Translation gives CASSSQMAPPGELFL.

A remark on this clonotype: The junction does not match germline at one end; this may be a read error. The CDR3 nucleotides read TGCAGCGTCGAAGTTAGCAGTACGGGGCAGTACTTC. It encodes CSVEVSSTGQYF. V usage is TRBV29-1 and J usage is TRBJ2-7; no definite D call. This CDR3 spans 12 amino acids. Germline V gene sequence: CDR1 SQVTM, CDR2 ANQGSEA.

This clonotype has more than one count but fewer than ten. A read error may be the cause here, since a much bigger clone is one base away. The DNA for the CDR3 is TGCAGCCCCCTCACGCCCCAGCATTTT. Translation gives CSPLTPQHF. The genes are TRBV29-1 and TRBJ1-5; D gene ambiguous. V was clipped by 8 bases and J by 9 bases, with 8 bases between them. Germline CDR1 SQVTM, CDR2 ANQGSEA. The CDR3 is 9 residues long.

This clonotype was counted between two and nine times. A single base separates this from a much larger clone, so it may be a read error. The CDR3 coding sequence is TGTGCCAGCAAGGGACAGGGGAGTGAAAAACTGTCTTTT. Protein sequence: CASKGQGSEKLSF. The V gene is TRBV4-2, the J gene TRBJ1-4; 10 positions match TRBD1. Germline CDR1 and CDR2: LGHNA and YNFKEQ. The CDR3 is 13 amino acids.

This clonotype appeared a single time. A read error is possible here, since a much larger clone lies one base away. V usage is TRBV14 and J usage is TRBJ2-2, with D possibly matching TRBD2 (5 bases). Germline V gene sequence: CDR1 SGHDN, CDR2 FVKESK. CDR3 size: 16 residues. In nucleotides, the CDR3 is TGTGCCATCAGCCAACTCTCCGGGATGGGCACCGGGGAGCTGTTTTTT. It specifies CAISQLSGMGTGELFF.

Points on this clonotype: Just one base apart from a much larger clone, this may be a read error. This chain links TRBV29-1 with TRBJ2-5; D might be TRBD2 (6 bases). This CDR3 has 10 amino acids. V shed 6 bases and J shed 10 bases, with 12 bases lying between them. Germline values: CDR1 SQVTM, CDR2 ANQGSEA. The CDR3 nucleotides read TGCAGCGTGGATAGCGGTCTCCAGTACTTC. It codes for CSVDSGLQYF.

On this clonotype itself: A much larger clone lies one base from this, so it may be a read error. The V gene is TRBV24-1, the J gene TRBJ1-5, with TRBD1 identical over 8 bases. This CDR3 comprises 18 residues. Germline-derived CDR1 and CDR2 are KGHDR and SFDVKD. Here the CDR3 DNA reads TGTGCCACCAGTGATCGTCCCAGGACAGGGAAGTGGAATCATCCCCAGCATTTT. Its protein product is CATSDRPRTGKWNHPQHF.

This clonotype has a handful of counts. The V and J genes are TRBV6-6 and TRBJ2-1; TRBD2 agrees at 14 bases. The ends lost 8 bases at V and 6 bases at J; junction bases unmatched: 6. CDR1 and CDR2 (germline): MNHNY, SVGAGI (reference sequence). The CDR3 is 15 amino acids. CDR3 loop: CASHSTSGGVNEQFF. For the CDR3, the DNA is TGTGCCAGCCACTCGACTAGCGGGGGGGTCAATGAGCAGTTCTTC.

This clonotype occurred a few times. A read error may account for a junction end that differs from germline. The chain recombines TRBV7-9 with TRBJ2-1; TRBD2 might be the D (5 bases). Germline V gene data show CDR1 as SEHNR and CDR2 as FQNEAQ (reference sequence). There are 13 residues in the CDR3. CDR3 in amino acids: CASSLVTGEKQVF. Written as DNA, the CDR3 is TGTGCCAGCAGCTTAGTTACCGGGGAGAAGCAAGTCTTC.

Turning to this clonotype: Because the CDR3 is missing its conserved closing phenylalanine or tryptophan, this is likely a read error. The chain recombines TRBV6-5 with TRBJ1-5, with 8 bases that match TRBD1. The CDR3 length is 15 residues. The germline CDR1 and CDR2 sequences are MNHEY and SVGAGI. After removal of 6 bases from V and 4 bases from J, the junction contained 8 bases not matched to a gene. CDR3 region: CASRKDRANNQPQHL. The CDR3 DNA reads TGTGCCAGCAGAAAGGACAGGGCCAATAATCAGCCCCAGCATTTA.

Ten or more counts support this clonotype. The chain uses TRBV20-1 and TRBJ2-2; TRBD2 aligns across 10 bases. CDR3 size: 16 residues. V shed 0 bases, J shed 3 bases, and the junction held 4 bases outside the gene matches. From germline, CDR1 is DFQATT and CDR2 SNEGSKA (reference sequence). CDR3 sequence reads: CSARDQRGGDTGELFF. CDR3 DNA sequence: TGCAGTGCTAGAGATCAGCGGGGGGGCGACACCGGGGAGCTGTTTTTT.

Comment on this clonotype: No conserved phenylalanine or tryptophan is present at the end of the CDR3, so a read error is the likely explanation. J is TRBJ2-1 and V is TRBV20-1; the D gene could be TRBD1 or TRBD2 (6 bases each). There are 13 residues in the CDR3. CDR1 DFQATT and CDR2 SNEGSKA come from the germline V gene (reference sequence). CDR3 loop: CGARRGAACEQFS. Here the CDR3 DNA reads TGCGGTGCTAGAAGGGGGGCAGCGTGTGAGCAGTTCTCC.

This chain links TRBV13 with TRBJ1-6; 9 bases map to TRBD1. Germline V CDR1 and CDR2: PRHDT, FYEKMQ (reference sequence). This CDR3 has 16 amino acids. Losses at the gene ends were 6 bases for V and 16 bases for J; bases not matched to a gene: 19. DNA for the CDR3: TGTGCCAGCAGGACAGGGGGAGTCTCCTATAATTCACATCTCCACTTT. It is translated as CASRTGGVSYNSHLHF.

This clonotype was picked up many times. A much more abundant neighbour one base away suggests this may be a read error. The CDR3 nucleotides read TGTGCCAGCAGCTTAGTAGGACTCAGCACAGATACGCAGTATTTT. Its protein is CASSLVGLSTDTQYF. This chain connects TRBV11-2 to TRBJ2-3; D perhaps matches TRBD2 (5 bases). This CDR3 contains 15 residues. V was clipped by 1 base and J by 0 bases, with 8 bases between them. Germline CDR1 is SGHAT and CDR2 is FQNNGV.